This paragraph covers one T cell receptor (beta chain) sequence. No cognate antigen has been identified for it. Base qualities are not provided; no much larger clone lies one nucleotide away. This sample is drawn from a study of T cell changes during pregnancy in multiple sclerosis (dated by TCRdb to the late 2010s). Background on the whole study: The study looked at changes in the T cell repertoire across pregnancy in women with multiple sclerosis.

The library was generated by the immunoSEQ multiplex PCR assay. The source is immuneACCESS, and TCRdb retained only in-frame sequences with V and J called. Part of the clones is not carried over; for the studies checked, unresolved V genes explain less than half of this, and the remainder is unexplained. This sample gives over 30,000 clones in total; around 92% of them show up just once. The ten largest clones add up to approximately 0.81% of the sample. After removal of 8 bases from V and 3 bases from J, the junction retains 6 bases not matched to a gene. The CDR3 spans 14 residues, from the cysteine through the phenylalanine. Only the CDR3 DNA is retained, 42 bases long and in frame from the first base. Reading the germline V gene (reference sequence) gives CDR1 GTSNPN and CDR2 SVGIG.

The source was CD4+ T cells from peripheral blood mononuclear cells, collected in the third trimester of pregnancy. This TCR was sampled from a female donor with multiple sclerosis, enrolled in a pregnancy study. The sequence links TRBV30 to TRBJ2-2; the junction holds 10 bases that match TRBD2. The CDR3 reads CAGRAGGDTGELFF. The DNA reads as follows: TGTGCCGGAAGAGCGGGAGGGGACACCGGGGAGCTGTTTTTT. Reference TRBV30 and TRBJ2-2 proteins supply the regions before and after the CDR3; the full variable domain is: SQTIHQWPATLVQPVGSPLSLECTVEGTSNPNLYWYRQAAGRGLQLLFYSVGIGQISSEVPQNLSASRPQDRQFILSSKKLLLSDSGFYLCAGRAGGDTGELFFGEGSRLTVL.